A selection of T cell receptor beta chains follows, all from one sample in a study of cytomegalovirus exposure and HLA in healthy donors. This table comes from immunoSEQ multiplex PCR, and its TCRdb copy is limited to in-frame clones, with some not included. The sample includes 60,000 or so clones, over 75% seen only once; the top ten take 2% to 2.5%. Sequencing used PBMCs. These receptors were taken from a woman in her 30s in good health and CMV-seronegative. Each CDR3 is given with its conserved first and last residue. D genes are given only for firm matches. Size is omitted from some rows. Given values are once, few, many or a class for expanded clones.

J	D	size	V	DNA	CDR3
TRBJ2-7	.	.	TRBV6-1	TGTGCCAGCAGGAGGGGGTATCAAGTGGACGAGCAGTACTTC	CASRRGYQVDEQYF
TRBJ2-2	.	.	TRBV29-1	TGCAGCGCCCTGACCGGGGAGCTGTTTTTT	CSALTGELFF
TRBJ1-1	.	once	TRBV6-6	TGTGCCAGCAGCTCCTGGGGGGTAGGCACTGAAGCTTTCTTT	CASSSWGVGTEAFF
TRBJ2-7	.	once	TRBV6-5	TGTGCCAGCCTCAGGGGGGGCAGGGGGCTCCACGAGCAGTACTTC	CASLRGGRGLHEQYF
TRBJ2-3	TRBD2	once	TRBV5-1	TGCGCCAGCAGCTTGGGCCTAGCGGGGGAGGTAGATACGCAGTATTTT	CASSLGLAGEVDTQYF
TRBJ2-5	.	.	TRBV2	TGTGCCAGCGAATGGGAGGAGACCCAGTACTTC	CASEWEETQYF
TRBJ1-5	.	.	TRBV9	TGTGCCAGCAGCGTAGGGGGGGGCGGGAATCAGCCCCAGCATTTT	CASSVGGGGNQPQHF
TRBJ2-3	TRBD1	.	TRBV9	TGTGCCAGCAGCCCCACCCATCGGACAGGGAGCACAGATACGCAGTATTTT	CASSPTHRTGSTDTQYF
TRBJ2-7	.	once	TRBV30	TGTGCCTGGAGTGTACGTAGGAGTTTTAGAGGGCTCGAGCAGTACTTC	CAWSVRRSFRGLEQYF
TRBJ1-1	.	.	TRBV7-9	TGTGCCAGCACCCTCCAGGGAATGACTGAAGCTTTCTTT	CASTLQGMTEAFF
TRBJ1-1	.	.	TRBV27	TGTGCCAGCAGTTCCACCATCAGGGGACCCCCGAACACTGAAGCTTTCTTT	CASSSTIRGPPNTEAFF
TRBJ2-1	.	.	TRBV6-4	TGTGCCAGCAGTGACCGCGTCGACAATGAGCAGTTCTTC	CASSDRVDNEQFF
TRBJ2-3	TRBD2	.	TRBV30	TGTGCCTGGAGGTCTAGCGGGTCAGATACGCAGTATTTT	CAWRSSGSDTQYF
TRBJ1-5	.	.	TRBV6-5	TGTGCCAGCAGTTACTCGGTGCGACAGCCCCAGCATTTT	CASSYSVRQPQHF
TRBJ2-1	.	.	TRBV7-7	TGTGCCAGCAGCTTAGAAGCGGAGGGGTACAATGAGCAGTTCTTC	CASSLEAEGYNEQFF
TRBJ1-2	TRBD1	.	TRBV5-4	TGTGCCAGCAGCAAGGGACAGATCGCCTTCTATGGCTACACCTTC	CASSKGQIAFYGYTF
TRBJ1-1	.	.	TRBV4-1	TGCGCCAGCAGCCAAGATCCAGGGGTAGCCACTGAAGCTTTCTTT	CASSQDPGVATEAFF
TRBJ1-2	.	.	TRBV5-1	TGCGCCAGCAGCTCCGATGGGGCGGGCAGGGGAAATGGCTACACCTTC	CASSSDGAGRGNGYTF
TRBJ2-3	TRBD1	.	TRBV11-1	TGTGCCAGCAGCTTTTCCGCCGGGACAGTCAGCACAGATACGCAGTATTTT	CASSFSAGTVSTDTQYF
TRBJ2-3	TRBD1	.	TRBV18	TGTGCCAGCTCACCCAGGACAGGAGATACGCAGTATTTT	CASSPRTGDTQYF
TRBJ1-3	.	.	TRBV4-3	TGCGCCAGCAGCCAAAACAGGGCATCCTCTGGAAACACCATATATTTT	CASSQNRASSGNTIYF
TRBJ2-2	.	once	TRBV11-2	TGTGCCAGCAGCTTAGTCGCAGGGGTTGGTGGGGAGCTGTTTTTT	CASSLVAGVGGELFF
TRBJ2-3	TRBD1	once	TRBV9	TGTGCCAGCAGCTCTCACTTTGGACAGGGCGGGAATACGCAGTATTTT	CASSSHFGQGGNTQYF
TRBJ2-1	.	once	TRBV29-1	TGCAGCGTTGAAGGCGGCAGGGGTCTTTACAATGAGCAGTTCTTC	CSVEGGRGLYNEQFF
TRBJ1-5	TRBD1	once	TRBV7-2	TGTGCCAGCAGCTTAGGACAGGGTCTGGGGCAGCCCCAGCATTTT	CASSLGQGLGQPQHF
TRBJ2-1	TRBD2	.	TRBV19	TGTGCCAGTAGTACCGGTAGCGGGAGGGGCCACAATGAGCAGTTCTTC	CASSTGSGRGHNEQFF
TRBJ2-7	.	.	TRBV20-1	TGCAGTGGTACGACGGGGGAGCAGTACTTC	CSGTTGEQYF
TRBJ2-5	.	once	TRBV27	TGTGCCAGCAGTTTGGGGCCCCCGCCAGACCTACAAGAGACCCAGTACTTC	CASSLGPPPDLQETQYF